The 2 T cell receptor beta chains presented below share a single source sample, sequenced in a study of shared clonotypes between healthy human individuals. Method: immunoSEQ multiplex PCR; TCRdb's copy keeps in-frame clones and lacks some. The table includes approximately 2,200,000 clones, more than 85% detected once. CD45RO-negative cells were positively selected for CCR7, leaving out terminally differentiated effector memory CD45RA+ cells. Sequencing used naive CD8+ T cells from PBMCs. The receptors come from a young man in good health. Some clones in this sample may be carry-over from other donors' samples.

This clone was counted a single time. CDR3 DNA: TGTGCCAGCAGCTTAGTGAGAGCGCCGAACACTGAAGCTTTCTTT. Translated, it gives CASSLVRAPNTEAFF. The chain couples TRBV7-8 to TRBJ1-1; D remains ambiguous. V was shortened by 1 base and J by 1 base, with 10 bases between the two germline ends. CDR1 is SGHVS and CDR2 is FQNEAQ in the germline V gene. The CDR3 is 15 amino acids.

The rearrangement links TRBV7-9 to TRBJ2-7; the match to TRBD1 covers 7 bases. After removal of 3 bases from V and 6 bases from J, the junction contained 17 bases not matched to a gene. CDR3 length: 17 amino acids. CDR1 and CDR2 (germline): SEHNR, FQNEAQ (reference sequence). CDR3 amino acids: CASSFYATGDGIGEQYF. The CDR3 DNA reads as TGTGCCAGCAGCTTTTATGCCACAGGGGACGGGATCGGCGAGCAGTACTTC.